These T cell receptor beta chains were read from a single sample in a study of blood T cells in healthy people across ages. Via MiXCR, TCRdb re-called the 5' RACE reads, giving one row per CDR3 protein. In the table there are 650,000 to 1,000,000 distinct CDR3 sequences, around 36% of which are singletons. The sequenced material came from blood. The source of these receptors is a young man in good health. Both conserved end residues are part of each CDR3. The order of the fields is D gene, clone size, J gene, V gene, CDR3 DNA, CDR3 protein. A D gene is named only where the DNA matches it firmly. Clone size is stated in some rows and not others, as once, few, many or a class when expanded.

>.|few|TRBJ1-5|TRBV12-3/TRBV12-4
TGTGCCAGCAGTTTACAGTATAGCAATCAGCCCCAGCATTTT
CASSLQYSNQPQHF
>TRBD1|.|TRBJ1-5|TRBV5-6
TGTGCCAGCAGCTTACAGGGGAATGGCAATCAGCCCCAGCATTTT
CASSLQGNGNQPQHF
>.|.|TRBJ1-5|TRBV3-1
TGTGCCAGCAGCCAAGGACCAGGGAACAATCAGCCCCAGCATTTT
CASSQGPGNNQPQHF
>.|few|TRBJ2-3|TRBV6-5
TGTGCCAGCAGTTATAAGGGGGCAGATACGCAGTATTTT
CASSYKGADTQYF
>.|.|TRBJ2-2|TRBV29-1
TGCAGCGTTGATGGCCAGAACGCCGGGGAGCTGTTTTTT
CSVDGQNAGELFF
>TRBD2|few|TRBJ2-3|TRBV15
TGTGCCACCACCCCCATTAGCGGGGCCGGAGATACGCAGTATTTT
CATTPISGAGDTQYF
>TRBD2|few|TRBJ2-1|TRBV5-5
TGTGCCAGCAGCTTGGCCGTACGGACTAGCGGCTTTGAGCAGTTCTTC
CASSLAVRTSGFEQFF
>TRBD2|few|TRBJ2-1|TRBV4-3
TGCGCCAGCAGCCAAGCGCTAGCGGGGTCCAATGAGCAGTTCTTC
CASSQALAGSNEQFF
>.|.|TRBJ2-7|TRBV12-3/TRBV12-4
TGTGCCAGCAGTCCCCGGGGCCGAACCTACGAGCAGTACTTC
CASSPRGRTYEQYF
>.|few|TRBJ2-1|TRBV4-2
TGTGCCAGCAGCCAAGAATACTCCTACAATGAGCAGTTCTTC
CASSQEYSYNEQFF
>.|many|TRBJ2-6|TRBV7-2
TGTGCCAGCAGCTTAACAACAGGGTCTGGGGCCAACGTCCTGACTTTC
CASSLTTGSGANVLTF
>.|.|TRBJ1-5|TRBV19
TGTGCCAGTAACACAACATGGGGCAATCAGCCCCAGCATTTT
CASNTTWGNQPQHF
>.|many|TRBJ2-7|TRBV10-3
TGTGCCATCAGTGGGAATACTAACGAGCAGTACTTC
CAISGNTNEQYF
>TRBD1|.|TRBJ1-1|TRBV7-9
TGTGCCAGCAGCTCAACCTCCGGGACAGGCAAAACTGAAGCTTTCTTT
CASSSTSGTGKTEAFF
>.|.|TRBJ2-3|TRBV7-9
TGTGCCAGCAGCTTAGTTTCTTTAACAAAAAAAAGCACAGATACGCAGTATTTT
CASSLVSLTKKSTDTQYF
>.|few|TRBJ2-5|TRBV24-1
TGTGCCACCGCCGACGGTTACAATGAGCAGTACTTC
CATADGYNEQYF
>.|.|TRBJ1-2|TRBV12-3/TRBV12-4
TGTGCCAGCAGTTTTTGGGTTGGCGGCTACACCTTC
CASSFWVGGYTF
>TRBD1|few|TRBJ2-1|TRBV5-1
TGCGCCAGCGCCGGACAGGTTCTCAATGAGCAGTTCTTC
CASAGQVLNEQFF
>.|many|TRBJ2-3|TRBV29-1
TGCAGCGTTGAAGCTCGCGGGGGACACACAGATACGCAGTATTTT
CSVEARGGHTDTQYF
>TRBD1|few|TRBJ1-2|TRBV12-3/TRBV12-4
TGTGCCAGCAGTCTCGTGGACAGGCCTTTCTATGGCTACACCTTC
CASSLVDRPFYGYTF
>.|.|TRBJ2-7|TRBV20-1
TGCAGTGCTAGAGATCCGAAGGTACAGGGAGCCTCTGTGGATGAGCAGTACTTC
CSARDPKVQGASVDEQYF
>.|.|TRBJ2-1|TRBV11-3
TGTGCCAGCAGCTCCGGCGAGAGCTCGGCATACAATGAGCAGTTCTTC
CASSSGESSAYNEQFF
>.|few|TRBJ2-3|TRBV14
TGTGCCAGCAGCCGGGGACTTGGGGGCGCAGATACGCAGTATTTT
CASSRGLGGADTQYF